Listed here are 24 T cell receptor beta chains from one sample, sequenced in a study of T cells in women clearing cervical HPV infection. Assay used: immunoSEQ multiplex PCR; TCRdb lists only in-frame clones, some missing. This sample's table reports about 23,000 clones. Source material: blood buffy coat. The receptor set was obtained from a woman between 18 and 70 years old with a cervical HPV16 infection that either progressed to CIN3+ or cleared (not recorded which).

As for this clone: Read sequence stops 3 residues before the CDR3 end, and the germline J gene provides the missing end. The chain joins TRBV19 to TRBJ1-2; perhaps TRBD1 as D (5 bases). Germline loops: CDR1 LNHDA, CDR2 SQIVND (reference sequence). Trimming pared 6 bases from V and 4 bases from J, leaving 24 bases between. There are 17 residues in the CDR3. CDR3 bases read: TGTGCCAGTAGCTTACGTAAGGAGGGGTTAGGCGCCTATGGC. Amino acid sequence: CASSLRKEGLGAYG. The full CDR3 protein reads CASSLRKEGLGAYGYTF.

Regarding this clone: The sequence runs out 3 residues before the end of the CDR3; the remainder is reconstructed from the germline J gene. The V call is TRBV20-1, the J call TRBJ2-5; 7 positions match TRBD2. Germline V CDR1 and CDR2: DFQATT, SNEGSKA (reference sequence). The junction had 6 bases not matched to a gene; V was cut back by 4 bases and J by 1 base. CDR3 length: 14 amino acids. The CDR3 loop is CSAKFPSGQETQYF. The part of the CDR3 DNA that was read is TGCAGTGCTAAATTCCCTAGCGGCCAAGAGACC.

Turning to this clone: Read sequence stops 3 residues before the CDR3 end, and the germline J gene provides the missing end. This chain links TRBV7-2 with TRBJ2-7, with TRBD2 matching 7 bases. V shed 1 base, J shed 2 bases, and the junction held 2 bases outside the gene matches. The CDR3 totals 14 residues. Germline values: CDR1 SGHTA, CDR2 FQGNSA. The CDR3 reads CASSLGGSPYEQYF. CDR3 bases read: TGTGCCAGCAGCTTAGGCGGGAGCCCCTACGAG.

Points on this clone: Sequencing ends 3 residues short of the CDR3 end; the germline J gene provides the rest. This same CDR3 is encoded by further DNA sequences in the sample. The chain is built from TRBV7-6 and TRBJ1-2; TRBD1 is a possible D gene (5 bases). The CDR3 loop spans 15 amino acids. Germline CDR1 and CDR2: SGHVS and FNYEAQ. With 1 base removed from V and 6 bases from J, the gap between germline ends came to 15 bases. The CDR3: CASSLDYAGGDGYTF. CDR3 DNA (partial): TGTGCCAGCAGCTTAGACTACGCTGGGGGGGATGGC. The variable domain in full, with the rest retrieved from reference TRBV7-6 and TRBJ1-2, is GAGVSQSPRYKVTKRGQDVALRCDPISGHVSLYWYRQALGQGPEFLTYFNYEAQQDKSGLPNDRFSAERPEGSISTLTIQRTEQRDSAMYRCASSLDYAGGDGYTFGSGTRLTVV.

Comments on this clone: The CDR3 end falls 3 residues outside the read, so it is completed with the germline J gene. The chain has TRBV19 and TRBJ1-4; possibly TRBD1 for D (5 bases). CDR1 LNHDA and CDR2 SQIVND come from the germline V gene (reference sequence). This CDR3 comprises 16 residues. Trimming left V 10 bases short and J 7 bases short, with 25 bases between. The CDR3 DNA, read in part, is TGTGCCACCTCACCCGAGGGGATACTCGCTAGTGAAAAA. It encodes CATSPEGILASEK. The full CDR3 reads CATSPEGILASEKLFF. Drawing the rest from reference TRBV19 and TRBJ1-4, the complete variable domain is DGGITQSPKYLFRKEGQNVTLSCEQNLNHDAMYWYRQDPGQGLRLIYYSQIVNDFQKGDIAEGYSVSREKKESFPLTVTSAQKNPTAFYLCATSPEGILASEKLFFGSGTQLSVL.

In the case of this clone: The read halts 3 residues ahead of the CDR3 end, with the missing end drawn from the germline J gene. This chain connects TRBV18 to TRBJ1-3; no definite D call. The V gene lost 3 bases and the J gene lost 0 bases, with 3 bases spanning the gap. Germline CDR1 and CDR2: KGHSH and LQKENI. This CDR3 region has 13 residues. The CDR3 is CASSPYSGNTIYF. The part of the CDR3 DNA that was read is TGTGCCAGCTCACCTTACTCTGGAAACACC.

Worth noting for this clone: The missing CDR3 end, 3 residues past where the read stops, is filled in from the germline J gene. This chain joins TRBV18 and TRBJ2-3; weak D call: TRBD2 (6 bases). There are 15 residues in the CDR3. Germline V gene sequence: CDR1 KGHSH, CDR2 LQKENI. V lost 0 bases to trimming and J lost 8 bases, with 15 bases between them. The DNA read from the CDR3 is TGTGCCAGCTCACCACCGGCGGGAATAGGGATTACG. Its protein product is CASSPPAGIGIT. The whole CDR3 reads CASSPPAGIGITQYF.

CDR3 residues: CSASGQGASDGQYF. The DNA read from the CDR3 is TGCAGTGCCAGTGGACAGGGGGCCTCCGATGGT. The rearrangement joins TRBV20-1 to TRBJ2-4, with 11 bases fitting TRBD1. The sequence runs out 3 residues before the end of the CDR3; the remainder is reconstructed from the germline J gene. Germline V gene lookup returns CDR1 DFQATT and CDR2 SNEGSKA (reference sequence). There are 14 residues in the CDR3.

Note on this clone: The read ends 3 residues before the CDR3 terminus; that terminus is restored from the germline J gene. V usage is TRBV29-1 and J usage is TRBJ2-7; 9 bases match TRBD1. Trimming removed 6 bases from V and 6 bases from J; junction bases left unmatched: 6. The germline CDR1 and CDR2 sequences are SQVTM and ANQGSEA. This CDR3 has 12 residues. The CDR3 is CSVPRTGAEQYF. The sequenced part of the CDR3 DNA is TGCAGCGTGCCGCGGACAGGGGCCGAG.

A remark on this clone: The read ends 3 residues before the CDR3 terminus; that terminus is restored from the germline J gene. This chain connects TRBV5-5 to TRBJ1-2, with TRBD1 as a possible D gene (6 bases). The CDR3 is made up of 15 amino acids. In germline, CDR1 is SGHKS, CDR2 YYEKEE (reference sequence). CDR3 DNA, as far as it was read: TGTGCCAGCAGCTTGCTACAGGGCCGGGGGGGAGGC. It codes for CASSLLQGRGGG. The full CDR3 reads CASSLLQGRGGGYTF.

To note about this clone: With the read ending 3 residues before the CDR3 end, the germline J gene is used to fill in that end. This chain joins TRBV18 and TRBJ2-7; TRBD1 is a possible D gene (6 bases). The CDR3 consists of 14 residues. Between the trimmed V and J ends, which lost 3 bases and 2 bases, there was a span of 11 bases. Germline CDR1 is KGHSH and CDR2 is LQKENI. The DNA read from the CDR3 is TGTGCCAGCTCACCTAGGACAGATACCTACGAG. Its protein is CASSPRTDTYE. The entire CDR3 protein is CASSPRTDTYEQYF.

Turning to this clone: Coverage ceases 3 residues before the CDR3 finishes, and the germline J gene fills in the end. This chain joins TRBV6-1 and TRBJ2-7, with 14 bases matching TRBD2. Germline CDR1 and CDR2: MNHNS and SASEGT. The CDR3 is made up of 15 amino acids. J lost 6 bases, V lost 3 bases, and 4 bases had no gene match. The CDR3 here is CASSDGTSGSSEQYF. The DNA read from the CDR3 is TGTGCCAGCAGTGACGGGACTAGCGGGAGTAGCGAG.

Points on this clone: The observed sequence ends 3 residues before the CDR3 terminus, with the missing tail filled in from the germline J gene. The rearrangement uses TRBV2 and TRBJ2-7, with TRBD2 identical over 9 bases. In germline, CDR1 is SNHLY, CDR2 FYNNEI. The CDR3 covers 16 residues. Unmatched junction bases numbered 11, after V lost 6 bases and J lost 2 bases. The CDR3 protein is CASSEPLAGPTYEQYF. CDR3 bases read: TGTGCCAGCAGCGAACCCCTAGCGGGGCCCACCTACGAG.

A note on this clone: The read finishes 3 residues shy of the CDR3 end, and the germline J gene is used to complete it. The chain is built from TRBV7-2 and TRBJ1-5; D unresolved. From germline, CDR1 is SGHTA and CDR2 FQGNSA. Trimming shortened V by 1 base and J by 5 bases, and 3 bases separated the two germline ends. The CDR3 runs to 12 residues. This chain's CDR3 is CASSLEDQPQHF. The sequenced CDR3 bases are TGTGCCAGCAGCTTAGAGGATCAGCCC. The whole variable domain, remainder taken from reference TRBV7-2 and TRBJ1-5, is GAGVSQSPSNKVTEKGKDVELRCDPISGHTALYWYRQSLGQGLEFLIYFQGNSAPDKSGLPSDRFSAERTGGSVSTLTIQRTQQEDSAVYLCASSLEDQPQHFGDGTRLSIL.

Remarks on this clone: The read comes to an end 3 residues before the CDR3 does, leaving the germline J gene to fill in the end. The chain recombines TRBV5-5 with TRBJ2-7, with D possibly matching TRBD1 (6 bases). There are 14 residues in the CDR3. Germline V gene lookup returns CDR1 SGHKS and CDR2 YYEKEE (reference sequence). The V gene lost 4 bases and the J gene lost 2 bases, with 13 bases spanning the gap. The sequenced part of the CDR3 DNA is TGTGCCAGCAGCGTCGGACAGCGACCCTACGAG. Translation gives CASSVGQRPYE. The entire CDR3 protein reads CASSVGQRPYEQYF.

As concerns this clone: The read comes to an end 3 residues before the CDR3 does, leaving the germline J gene to fill in the end. The chain combines TRBV5-1 with TRBJ2-3; TRBD1 might be the D (5 bases). Germline CDR1 is SGHRS and CDR2 is YFSETQ. The CDR3 is 17 amino acids. V was clipped by 1 base and J by 7 bases, with 22 bases between them. CDR3 residues: CASSLLVHVGPGNTQYF. CDR3 bases read: TGCGCCAGCAGCTTGTTGGTCCATGTGGGCCCAGGGAATACG.

With respect to this clone: The read falls 3 residues short of the CDR3 end, and the missing part is taken from the germline J gene. The V gene is TRBV14, the J gene TRBJ2-2, with 10 nucleotides matching TRBD2. Germline CDR1 reads SGHDN; CDR2 reads FVKESK. J was trimmed by 4 bases and V by 2 bases; bases with no gene match: 1. The CDR3 length is 15 residues. The DNA read from the CDR3 is TGTGCCAGCAGCCAACTAGCGGGAGTCACCGGGGAG. This gives the protein CASSQLAGVTGE. The full CDR3 reads CASSQLAGVTGELFF.

To note about this clone: The read ends 3 residues shy of where the CDR3 ends; the end is completed using the germline J gene. This rearrangement joins TRBV18 to TRBJ2-7, with no clear D. V shed 4 bases and J shed 3 bases, with 16 bases lying between them. Germline V gene data show CDR1 as KGHSH and CDR2 as LQKENI. The length of the CDR3 is 15 residues. CDR3 bases read: TGTGCCAGCTCACAATGCCTGGCAGACAACTACGAG. Protein sequence: CASSQCLADNYE. The entire CDR3 sequence reads CASSQCLADNYEQYF.

CDR3 DNA (partial): TGCGCCAGCAGCCATCCACAGAGCCAAGAGACC. Encoded protein: CASSHPQSQET. The entire CDR3 protein is CASSHPQSQETQYF. This sequence joins TRBV4-1 and TRBJ2-5; D unresolved. The read ends 3 residues early relative to the CDR3; the germline J gene fills the gap. V was clipped by 3 bases and J by 1 base, with 9 bases between them. This CDR3 comprises 14 residues. From germline, CDR1 is MGHRA and CDR2 YSYEKL.

Points on this clone: One end of the junction is discordant with germline, which a read error may explain. The read halts 3 residues ahead of the CDR3 end, with the missing end drawn from the germline J gene. V is TRBV19 and J is TRBJ2-2, with D possibly matching TRBD2 (6 bases). Per germline, CDR1 LNHDA and CDR2 SQIVND (reference sequence). The CDR3 totals 12 residues. The CDR3 here is CASSIDWGVLFF. The sequenced CDR3 bases are TGTGCCAGTAGTATAGACTGGGGGGTG.

The covered CDR3 bases are TGTGCCAGTAGTTGGGCCGTGGATCAGCCC. Translation gives CASSWAVDQP. In full, the CDR3 is CASSWAVDQPQHF. The chain couples TRBV19 to TRBJ1-5; D not resolved. The observed sequence ends 3 residues before the CDR3 terminus, with the missing tail filled in from the germline J gene. Germline-derived CDR1 and CDR2 are LNHDA and SQIVND (reference sequence). Trimming cost V 5 bases and J 5 bases, with 10 bases left between them. CDR3 length: 13 residues.

Turning to this clone: The CDR3 end lies 3 residues beyond the end of the read and is filled in from the germline J gene. The chain joins TRBV11-3 to TRBJ2-3; D gene ambiguous. Trimming removed 1 base at V and 6 bases at J, with 11 bases between. Germline lookup yields CDR1 SGHNT and CDR2 YENEEA. CDR3 size: 14 residues. The CDR3 protein is CASSLGSIADTQYF. CDR3 bases read: TGTGCCAGCAGCTTAGGGTCTATCGCCGATACG.

Details on this clone: The observed sequence ends 3 residues before the CDR3 terminus, with the missing tail filled in from the germline J gene. The chain recombines TRBV2 with TRBJ1-2; 10 nucleotides agree with TRBD1. V was pared by 8 bases and J by 7 bases, with 7 bases of the junction left unmatched. This CDR3 is 13 amino acids long. Germline assignment: CDR1 SNHLY and CDR2 FYNNEI. The CDR3 loop is CASADRGQGGYTF. CDR3 DNA (partial): TGTGCCAGCGCTGACAGGGGGCAGGGTGGC.

For this clone: The CDR3 extends 3 residues past the end of the read, so its final part is completed from the germline J gene. This chain links TRBV7-8 with TRBJ1-5; 8 bases map to TRBD1. Germline CDR1 reads SGHVS; CDR2 reads FQNEAQ. CDR3 length equals 16 residues. The ends lost 3 bases at V and 5 bases at J; junction bases unmatched: 9. The CDR3 bases that were read are TGTGCCAGCAGCTTGTGGACAGGGATGGGCGATCAGCCC. It encodes CASSLWTGMGDQP. The whole CDR3 region reads CASSLWTGMGDQPQHF.